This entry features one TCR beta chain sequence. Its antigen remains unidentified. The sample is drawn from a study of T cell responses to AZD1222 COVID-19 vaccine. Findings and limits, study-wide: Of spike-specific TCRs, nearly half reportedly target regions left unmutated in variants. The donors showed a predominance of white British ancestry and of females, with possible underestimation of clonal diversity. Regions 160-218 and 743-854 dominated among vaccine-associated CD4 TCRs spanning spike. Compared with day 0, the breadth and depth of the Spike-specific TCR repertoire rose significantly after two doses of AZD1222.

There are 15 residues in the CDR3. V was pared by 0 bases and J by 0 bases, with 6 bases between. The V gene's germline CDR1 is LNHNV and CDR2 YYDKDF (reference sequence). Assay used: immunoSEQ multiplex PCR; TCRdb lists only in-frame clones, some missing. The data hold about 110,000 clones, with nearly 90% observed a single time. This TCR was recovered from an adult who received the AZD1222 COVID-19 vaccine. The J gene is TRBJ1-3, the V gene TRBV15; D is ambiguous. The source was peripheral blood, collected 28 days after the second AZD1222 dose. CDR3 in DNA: TGTGCCACCAGCAGAGATAGCGGCTCTGGAAACACCATATATTTT. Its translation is CATSRDSGSGNTIYF.